This T cell receptor (beta chain) was sequenced in a study of blood T cells in healthy people across ages. Turning to this clonotype: No antigen is known for it.

Trimming cost V 2 bases and J 2 bases; bases outside gene matches: 1. This CDR3 is 14 amino acids long. Germline-derived CDR1 and CDR2 are SGHRS and YFSETQ. The second PCR ran about 7 to 12 cycles with a sample-barcoded 5' primer and J-beta primers. Every single cDNA molecule received a tag from a template-switch adaptor with 12 random nucleotides. One entry per CDR3 protein results from TCRdb running MiXCR on the 5' RACE reads. The table records roughly 1,500,000 distinct CDR3 sequences, roughly 32% of them present only once. Whole-study findings and limits: Expanded clonotype shifts may have been confounded, as the donors had an unknown CMV status. Diversity of TCR beta per million T cells declined in a roughly linear way with age. Strong correlation was found linking TCR beta diversity to naive T cell percentage.

The chain links TRBV5-1 to TRBJ2-1; 7 bases are a match to TRBD1. The sequence was collected from a woman under 40 in good health. Input material: blood. CDR3 sequence: CASSFGQAYNEQFF. For the CDR3, the DNA is TGCGCCAGCAGCTTCGGACAGGCCTACAATGAGCAGTTCTTC.